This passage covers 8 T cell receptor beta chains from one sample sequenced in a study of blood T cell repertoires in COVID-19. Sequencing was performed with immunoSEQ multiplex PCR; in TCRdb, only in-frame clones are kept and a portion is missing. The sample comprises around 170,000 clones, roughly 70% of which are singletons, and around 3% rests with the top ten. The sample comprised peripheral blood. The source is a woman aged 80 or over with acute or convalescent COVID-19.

CDR3 sequence: CASSLNVGEGNTEAFF. As DNA, the CDR3 is TGTGCCAGCAGCTTAAACGTTGGGGAGGGGAACACTGAAGCTTTCTTT. J is TRBJ1-1 and V is TRBV7-9; D remains ambiguous. The CDR3 spans 16 residues. V was clipped by 2 bases and J by 1 base, with 14 bases between them. Germline CDR1 SEHNR, CDR2 FQNEAQ (reference sequence).

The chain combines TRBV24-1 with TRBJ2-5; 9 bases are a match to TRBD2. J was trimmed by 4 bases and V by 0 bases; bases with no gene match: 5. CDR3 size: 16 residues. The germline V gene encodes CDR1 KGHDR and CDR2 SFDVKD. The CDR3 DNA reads TGTGCCACCAGTGATTTGAAGCGGGAGGACAGAGAGACCCAGTACTTC. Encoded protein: CATSDLKREDRETQYF.

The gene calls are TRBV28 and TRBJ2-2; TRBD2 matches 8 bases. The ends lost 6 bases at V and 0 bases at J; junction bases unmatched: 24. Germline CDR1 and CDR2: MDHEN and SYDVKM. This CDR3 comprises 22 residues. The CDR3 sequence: CASSQFRRLGTRTETNTGELFF. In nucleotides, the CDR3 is TGTGCCAGCAGCCAATTCCGGCGGTTGGGGACTAGGACCGAGACGAACACCGGGGAGCTGTTTTTT.

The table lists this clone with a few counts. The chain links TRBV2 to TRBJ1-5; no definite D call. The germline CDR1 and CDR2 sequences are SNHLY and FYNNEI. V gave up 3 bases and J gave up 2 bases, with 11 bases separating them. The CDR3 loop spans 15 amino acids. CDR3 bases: TGTGCCAGCAGTGAGAACAGAATGGGCAATCAGCCCCAGCATTTT. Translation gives CASSENRMGNQPQHF.

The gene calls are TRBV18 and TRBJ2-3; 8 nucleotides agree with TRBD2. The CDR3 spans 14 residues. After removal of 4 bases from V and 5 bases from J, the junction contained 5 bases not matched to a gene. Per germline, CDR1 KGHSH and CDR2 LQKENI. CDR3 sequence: CASSQSGSLDTQYF. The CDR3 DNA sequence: TGTGCCAGCTCACAGAGCGGGAGCTTAGATACGCAGTATTTT.

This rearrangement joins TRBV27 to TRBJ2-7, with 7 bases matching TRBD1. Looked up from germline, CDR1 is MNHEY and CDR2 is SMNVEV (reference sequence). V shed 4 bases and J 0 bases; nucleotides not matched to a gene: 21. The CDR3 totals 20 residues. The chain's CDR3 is CASSSIIPWDRDRASYEQYF. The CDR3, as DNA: TGTGCCAGCAGTTCAATAATCCCGTGGGATAGGGACAGAGCCTCCTACGAGCAGTACTTC.

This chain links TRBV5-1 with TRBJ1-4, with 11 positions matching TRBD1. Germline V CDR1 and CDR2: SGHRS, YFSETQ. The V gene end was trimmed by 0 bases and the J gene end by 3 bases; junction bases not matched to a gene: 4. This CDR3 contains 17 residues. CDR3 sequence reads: CASSLAGQGAANEKLFF. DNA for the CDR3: TGCGCCAGCAGCTTGGCCGGACAGGGGGCAGCTAATGAAAAACTGTTTTTT.

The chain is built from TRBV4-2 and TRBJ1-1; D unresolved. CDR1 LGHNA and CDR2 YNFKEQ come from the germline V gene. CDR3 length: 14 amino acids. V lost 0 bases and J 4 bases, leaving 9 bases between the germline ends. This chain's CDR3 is CASSQDRGSTEAFF. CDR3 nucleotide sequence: TGTGCCAGCAGCCAAGACCGAGGGAGCACTGAAGCTTTCTTT.